The 30 T cell receptor beta chains given below trace back to one sample, sequenced in a study of blood T cell repertoires in COVID-19. Clones were read by immunoSEQ multiplex PCR, and TCRdb kept only the in-frame ones, dropping some. Of some 87,000 clones in the sample, under 90% were seen once. Input material: peripheral blood. These receptor sequences come from a woman in her 70s with acute or convalescent COVID-19.

The rearrangement links TRBV5-1 to TRBJ2-5; 11 bases line up with TRBD1. Germline assignment: CDR1 SGHRS and CDR2 YFSETQ. CDR3 length equals 16 residues. Losses at the gene ends were 4 bases for V and 2 bases for J; bases not matched to a gene: 7. CDR3 amino acids: CASSEGQGARQETQYF. The CDR3 region has the DNA TGCGCCAGCAGCGAAGGACAGGGGGCCCGACAAGAGACCCAGTACTTC. The variable domain in full, completed from reference TRBV5-1 and TRBJ2-5, reads KAGVTQTPRYLIKTRGQQVTLSCSPISGHRSVSWYQQTPGQGLQFLFEYFSETQRNKGNFPGRFSGRQFSNSRSEMNVSTLELGDSALYLCASSEGQGARQETQYFGPGTRLLVL.

The chain uses TRBV28 and TRBJ2-2; 7 nucleotides agree with TRBD1. CDR3 length: 18 amino acids. V was clipped by 6 bases and J by 0 bases; unmatched bases: 13. Germline CDR1 and CDR2: MDHEN and SYDVKM. CDR3 amino acids: CASSPRQAGTANTGELFF. The CDR3 DNA reads TGTGCCAGCAGCCCCAGGCAAGCAGGGACAGCGAACACCGGGGAGCTGTTTTTT.

The chain links TRBV4-1 to TRBJ2-3; D is undetermined. Looked up from germline, CDR1 is MGHRA and CDR2 is YSYEKL. The CDR3 spans 14 residues. Trimming took 0 bases from V and 5 from J, leaving 9 bases between them. CDR3 residues: CASSQDAKLDTQYF. The CDR3 DNA reads as TGCGCCAGCAGCCAAGATGCCAAACTAGATACGCAGTATTTT.

The V gene is TRBV5-1, the J gene TRBJ2-3, with D possibly matching TRBD2 (5 bases). The CDR3 length is 14 residues. V lost 3 bases to trimming and J lost 1 base, with 9 bases between them. CDR1 and CDR2 (germline): SGHRS, YFSETQ. The CDR3 region is CASSWGARTDTQYF. CDR3 DNA: TGCGCCAGCAGCTGGGGAGCCCGCACAGATACGCAGTATTTT.

J is TRBJ2-2 and V is TRBV7-6, with a possible D match to TRBD2 (5 bases). V was shortened by 5 bases and J by 7 bases, with 14 bases between the two germline ends. Germline V gene lookup returns CDR1 SGHVS and CDR2 FNYEAQ. The CDR3 length is 14 residues. The CDR3 reads CASSTGEARGELFF. CDR3 nucleotide sequence: TGTGCCAGCAGCACCGGGGAAGCGCGCGGGGAGCTGTTTTTT.

This clone appeared a few times. J is TRBJ2-7 and V is TRBV10-3; 7 bases are shared with TRBD1. The V gene's germline CDR1 is ENHRY and CDR2 SYGVKD. The junction had 6 bases not matched to a gene; V was cut back by 0 bases and J by 7 bases. The CDR3 runs 14 residues. The CDR3 DNA sequence: TGTGCCATCAGTGAGTCACGACAGGGCGGGGAGCAGTACTTC. It is translated as CAISESRQGGEQYF.

In its sample, this clone was seen once. The chain carries TRBV7-9 and TRBJ2-4, with TRBD1 identical over 10 bases. CDR1 is SEHNR, CDR2 FQNEAQ, per germline (reference sequence). CDR3 length equals 16 residues. V shed 5 bases and J 4 bases; nucleotides not matched to a gene: 8. DNA of the CDR3: TGTGCCAGCAGCCCGGGACAGGGGAGCCCTAAAAACATTCAGTACTTC. Encoded protein: CASSPGQGSPKNIQYF.

This clone showed up just a few times. The rearrangement joins TRBV27 to TRBJ1-2; 7 bases fit TRBD1. After removal of 7 bases from V and 8 bases from J, the junction contained 25 bases not matched to a gene. The CDR3 is made up of 18 amino acids. Germline V lookup: CDR1 MNHEY, CDR2 SMNVEV (reference sequence). The chain's CDR3 is CASTPVGLRGLGVRGYTF. CDR3 coding DNA: TGTGCCAGCACCCCGGTAGGTCTGAGGGGGCTCGGTGTCCGGGGCTACACCTTC.

This chain joins TRBV3-1 (or the pseudogene TRBV3-2) and TRBJ2-1; 10 bases are shared with TRBD1. CDR3 length: 15 amino acids. J was trimmed by 8 bases and V by 4 bases; bases with no gene match: 8. Looked up from germline, CDR1 is LGHDT and CDR2 is YNNKEL (reference sequence). CDR3 sequence reads: CASSRTGGRRDEQFF. Written as DNA, the CDR3 is TGTGCCAGCAGCCGGACAGGGGGAAGGCGCGATGAGCAGTTCTTC.

The CDR3 sequence is CASSQAPRFTGTGELFF. DNA of the CDR3: TGTGCCAGCAGCCAAGCACCCCGATTTACAGGCACCGGGGAGCTGTTTTTT. The chain joins TRBV14 to TRBJ2-2; D possibly corresponds to TRBD1 (5 bases). CDR1 and CDR2 (germline): SGHDN, FVKESK. V was clipped by 1 base and J by 4 bases, with 16 bases between them. The CDR3 is made up of 17 amino acids.

The chain joins TRBV7-9 to TRBJ1-1; D is perhaps TRBD1 (5 bases). The CDR3 is made up of 13 amino acids. CDR1 SEHNR and CDR2 FQNEAQ come from the germline V gene (reference sequence). V lost 5 bases to trimming and J lost 2 bases, with 9 bases between them. CDR3 loop: CASSPQGNTEAFF. CDR3 nucleotides: TGTGCCAGCAGCCCTCAGGGTAACACTGAAGCTTTCTTT.

The chain joins TRBV23-1 to TRBJ1-6; tentative D call: TRBD1 (5 bases). TRBV23-1 is designated an ORF whose function remains uncertain. V dropped 4 bases and J dropped 7 bases, with 17 bases sitting between them. The CDR3 spans 16 residues. The CDR3 sequence: CASSPMWGTPNSPLHF. For the CDR3, the DNA is TGCGCCAGCAGTCCTATGTGGGGGACTCCCAATTCACCCCTCCACTTT.

The chain combines TRBV24-1 with TRBJ1-4, with unresolved D. Germline V CDR1 and CDR2: KGHDR, SFDVKD. The CDR3 sequence is 15 residues long. Trimming took off 3 bases at V and 3 bases at J, with 10 bases between the two ends. CDR3: CATSDAVAPNEKLFF. The CDR3 DNA reads as TGTGCCACCAGTGATGCGGTAGCCCCTAATGAAAAACTGTTTTTT.

The chain has TRBV18 and TRBJ1-4, with D possibly being TRBD1 (6 bases). Germline V gives CDR1 KGHSH, CDR2 LQKENI. The V end lost 5 bases, the J end lost 2 bases, and 15 bases lay between the germline ends. The CDR3 extends over 16 amino acids. CDR3 sequence reads: CASSSFTGSTNEKLFF. In nucleotides, the CDR3 is TGTGCCAGCTCATCCTTTACAGGGAGCACTAATGAAAAACTGTTTTTT.

V and J are TRBV10-2 and TRBJ2-1; TRBD2 matches 11 bases. Germline trimming cut 3 bases from V and 7 bases from J; bases unmatched to any gene: 8. The CDR3 consists of 16 residues. Germline lookup yields CDR1 WSHSY and CDR2 SAAADI. The DNA for the CDR3 is TGCGCCAGCAGTGATATTAGTAGCGGGAGGGGGAATGAGCAGTTCTTC. Translation gives CASSDISSGRGNEQFF.

The chain recombines TRBV7-9 with TRBJ2-6, with unresolved D. Germline V gives CDR1 SEHNR, CDR2 FQNEAQ (reference sequence). Trimming stripped 3 bases from V and 0 bases from J, with 9 bases between. The CDR3 spans 16 residues. The CDR3 bases are TGTGCCAGCAGCTTGCGGCTGACCTCTGGGGCCAACGTCCTGACTTTC. This codes for CASSLRLTSGANVLTF.

The V gene is TRBV2, the J gene TRBJ1-3; D call uncertain. This CDR3 comprises 13 residues. Trimming pared 5 bases from V and 4 bases from J, leaving 9 bases between. CDR1 is SNHLY and CDR2 is FYNNEI in the germline V gene. The CDR3 DNA follows: TGTGCCAGCAGTACGGGTTCCGGAAACACCATATATTTT. Protein: CASSTGSGNTIYF. The full variable domain, with the rest looked up from reference TRBV2 and TRBJ1-3, is EPEVTQTPSHQVTQMGQEVILRCVPISNHLYFYWYRQILGQKVEFLVSFYNNEISEKSEIFDDQFSVERPDGSNFTLKIRSTKLEDSAMYFCASSTGSGNTIYFGEGSWLTVV.

J is TRBJ1-2 and V is TRBV7-9; possible D gene TRBD1, 5 bases. Trimming took off 5 bases at V and 5 bases at J, with 12 bases between the two ends. Germline V gives CDR1 SEHNR, CDR2 FQNEAQ (reference sequence). This CDR3 contains 13 residues. The CDR3 here is CASSQGFSYGYTF. The CDR3 nucleotides read TGTGCCAGCAGCCAGGGCTTCTCTTATGGCTACACCTTC.

The chain joins TRBV18 to TRBJ2-2; D gene ambiguous. Germline CDR1 reads KGHSH; CDR2 reads LQKENI. This CDR3 spans 15 amino acids. The V end was cut by 3 bases, the J end by 0 bases, with 8 bases between. For the CDR3, the DNA is TGTGCCAGCTCACCTATTAGAACGAACACCGGGGAGCTGTTTTTT. It is translated as CASSPIRTNTGELFF.

The chain links TRBV3-1 (or the pseudogene TRBV3-2) to TRBJ2-3; D unclear. Germline CDR1 is LGHDT and CDR2 is YNNKEL (reference sequence). Trimming stripped 1 base from V and 3 bases from J, with 17 bases between. The CDR3 contains 17 residues. CDR3 amino acids: CASSQASLVEITDTQYF. CDR3 DNA sequence: TGTGCCAGCAGCCAAGCCTCCTTGGTGGAGATAACAGATACGCAGTATTTT.

The rearrangement uses TRBV10-1 and TRBJ1-5; D gene ambiguous. Germline V gene data show CDR1 as WNHNN and CDR2 as SYGVQD (reference sequence). The CDR3 covers 15 residues. V was trimmed by 2 bases and J by 5 bases, leaving 13 bases between them. The CDR3 DNA sequence: TGCGCCAGCAGTGAGGACACGTTCCCTGATCAGCCCCAGCATTTT. This sequence encodes CASSEDTFPDQPQHF.

The chain links TRBV19 to TRBJ2-5; D gene unclear. Trimming removed 6 bases from V and 4 bases from J, with 6 bases in between. Per the germline V gene, CDR1 is LNHDA and CDR2 is SQIVND (reference sequence). The CDR3 is 11 residues long. DNA for the CDR3: TGTGCCAGTAGAAGCTCAGAGACCCAGTACTTC. Encoded protein: CASRSSETQYF.

The chain has TRBV6-2 or TRBV6-3 and TRBJ1-6; the match to TRBD1 covers 8 bases. V dropped 6 bases and J dropped 5; count of bases not matched to a gene: 9. CDR3 length equals 16 residues. Germline CDR1 and CDR2: MNHEY and SVGEGT. The CDR3 sequence: CASSWTGFGNNSPLHF. The CDR3 nucleotides are TGTGCCAGCAGCTGGACAGGGTTTGGGAATAATTCACCCCTCCACTTT.

This chain links TRBV3-1 (or the pseudogene TRBV3-2) with TRBJ1-6, with no clear D. Germline assignment: CDR1 LGHDT and CDR2 YNNKEL (reference sequence). Trimming removed 4 bases at V and 9 bases at J, with 10 bases between. CDR3 size: 13 residues. This CDR3 reads CASSLPAGSPLHF. The CDR3 DNA reads TGTGCCAGCAGCCTACCTGCGGGTTCACCCCTCCACTTT.

The chain employs TRBV5-1 and TRBJ2-2; 7 nucleotides agree with TRBD2. There are 15 residues in the CDR3. CDR1 is SGHRS, CDR2 YFSETQ, per germline. V was pared by 4 bases and J by 6 bases, with 9 bases of the junction left unmatched. Here the CDR3 reads CASSLGTTPAGELFF. The CDR3 nucleotides read TGCGCCAGCAGCCTGGGGACTACCCCTGCCGGGGAGCTGTTTTTT.

The table lists this clone with a count of one. This chain links TRBV5-1 with TRBJ1-3; TRBD1 aligns across 10 bases. Trimming removed 1 base from V and 7 bases from J; junction bases left unmatched: 5. Germline CDR1 is SGHRS and CDR2 is YFSETQ. CDR3 length: 15 residues. CDR3: CASSLMGQGSNTIYF. The CDR3 DNA reads as TGCGCCAGCAGCTTGATGGGACAGGGGTCGAACACCATATATTTT. Full variable domain (rest looked up from reference TRBV5-1 and TRBJ1-3): KAGVTQTPRYLIKTRGQQVTLSCSPISGHRSVSWYQQTPGQGLQFLFEYFSETQRNKGNFPGRFSGRQFSNSRSEMNVSTLELGDSALYLCASSLMGQGSNTIYFGEGSWLTVV.

Comment on this clone: The germline gene is not matched at one end of the junction; a read error may be the cause. V and J are TRBV28 and TRBJ2-7; 7 bases line up with TRBD1. The germline V gene has CDR1 MDHEN and CDR2 SYDVKM. There are 12 residues in the CDR3. CDR3 residues: CASSQGTDPLLF. As DNA, the CDR3 is TGTGCCAGCAGTCAGGGGACAGACCCCTTACTCTTC.

V gene TRBV16 combines with J gene TRBJ1-5; D may be TRBD1 (6 bases). The V end lost 2 bases, the J end lost 5 bases, and 13 bases lay between the germline ends. Germline loops: CDR1 KGHSY, CDR2 FQNENV. The CDR3 is 15 amino acids. CDR3 bases: TGTGCCAGCAGCCAAGCGCTACAGGGCCATCAGCCCCAGCATTTT. It codes for CASSQALQGHQPQHF.

The chain has TRBV7-9 and TRBJ1-5; D remains unclear. Trimming took off 6 bases at V and 6 bases at J, with 12 bases between the two ends. The CDR3 consists of 13 residues. CDR1 SEHNR and CDR2 FQNEAQ come from the germline V gene (reference sequence). The CDR3: CASRVFGGQPQHF. CDR3 bases: TGTGCCAGCAGGGTTTTTGGAGGTCAGCCCCAGCATTTT.

V is TRBV7-9 and J is TRBJ2-3, with TRBD2 identical over 16 bases. V lost 5 bases to trimming and J lost 4 bases; unmatched junction nucleotides: 3. The CDR3 sequence is 16 residues long. Germline assignment: CDR1 SEHNR and CDR2 FQNEAQ (reference sequence). Written as DNA, the CDR3 is TGTGCCAGCAGCCCGGGGACTAGCGGGAGGGCAGATACGCAGTATTTT. Translation gives CASSPGTSGRADTQYF. Variable domain in full (rest from reference TRBV7-9 and TRBJ2-3): DTGVSQNPRHKITKRGQNVTFRCDPISEHNRLYWYRQTLGQGPEFLTYFQNEAQLEKSRLLSDRFSAERPKGSFSTLEIQRTEQGDSAMYLCASSPGTSGRADTQYFGPGTRLTVL.